The clone carrying this TCR beta chain is a singleton in its sample. Its target is unknown. This specimen comes from a study of human T cells and chemical hapten exposure. The time point was: pre-sensitization, week 0. Treatment defined: therapeutic diphenylcyclopropenone sensitization with weekly scalp DPC. The study, taken as a whole, reports: Among expanded TCRs, significantly more large CDR3 similarity clusters formed than among controls.

This CDR3 has 11 amino acids. V shed 4 bases and J shed 7 bases, with 7 bases lying between them. TCRdb recomputed calls from the RACE reads with MiXCR, one row per CDR3 protein. Among tens of thousands of distinct CDR3 sequences listed, roughly 9.1% were seen once. The sequence was collected from a woman between 40 and 55 years old with alopecia areata. Some clones in this sample may be carry-over from other donors' samples. The chain recombines TRBV12-3 or TRBV12-4 with TRBJ1-2, with D perhaps TRBD1 (6 bases). This specimen consisted of whole blood, obtained in connection with sensitization to the hapten diphenylcyclopropenone (DPC). The CDR3 DNA reads TGTGCCAGCAGTTGGGGGCCTGGCTACACCTTC. The encoded protein is CASSWGPGYTF.